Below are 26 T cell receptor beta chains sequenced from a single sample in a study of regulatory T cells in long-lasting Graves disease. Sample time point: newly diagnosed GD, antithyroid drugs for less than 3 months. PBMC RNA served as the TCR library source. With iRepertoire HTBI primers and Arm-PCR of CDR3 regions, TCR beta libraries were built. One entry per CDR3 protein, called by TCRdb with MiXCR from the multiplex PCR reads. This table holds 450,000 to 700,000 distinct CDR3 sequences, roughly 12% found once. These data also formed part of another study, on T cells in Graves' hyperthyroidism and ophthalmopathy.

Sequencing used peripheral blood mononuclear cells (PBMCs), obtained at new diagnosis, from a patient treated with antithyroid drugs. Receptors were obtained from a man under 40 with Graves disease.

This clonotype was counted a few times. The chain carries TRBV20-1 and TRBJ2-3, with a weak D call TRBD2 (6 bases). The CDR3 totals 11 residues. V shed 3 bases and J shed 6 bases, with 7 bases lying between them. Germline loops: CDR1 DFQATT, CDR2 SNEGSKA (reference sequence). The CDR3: CSASGGDTQYF. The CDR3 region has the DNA TGCAGTGCTAGTGGAGGGGATACGCAGTATTTT.

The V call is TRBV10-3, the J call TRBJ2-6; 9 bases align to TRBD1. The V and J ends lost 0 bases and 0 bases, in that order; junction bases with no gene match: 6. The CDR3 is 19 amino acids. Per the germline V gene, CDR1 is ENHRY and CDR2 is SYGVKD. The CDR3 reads CAISESTGGMSSGANVLTF. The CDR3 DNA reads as TGTGCCATCAGTGAGTCGACAGGGGGGATGAGCTCTGGGGCCAACGTCCTGACTTTC.

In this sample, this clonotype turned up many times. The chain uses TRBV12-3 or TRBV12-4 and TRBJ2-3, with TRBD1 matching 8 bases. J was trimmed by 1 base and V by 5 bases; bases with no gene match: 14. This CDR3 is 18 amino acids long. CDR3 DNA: TGTGCCAGCAGTCCTCTTGGACAGGGAAGGGAGCGCACAGATACGCAGTATTTT. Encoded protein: CASSPLGQGRERTDTQYF.

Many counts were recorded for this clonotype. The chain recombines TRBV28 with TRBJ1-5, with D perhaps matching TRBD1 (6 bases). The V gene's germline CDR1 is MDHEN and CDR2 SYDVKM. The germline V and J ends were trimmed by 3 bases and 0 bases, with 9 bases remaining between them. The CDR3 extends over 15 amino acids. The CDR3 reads CASSLPGASNQPQHF. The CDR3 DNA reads TGTGCCAGCAGTTTGCCGGGGGCTAGCAATCAGCCCCAGCATTTT.

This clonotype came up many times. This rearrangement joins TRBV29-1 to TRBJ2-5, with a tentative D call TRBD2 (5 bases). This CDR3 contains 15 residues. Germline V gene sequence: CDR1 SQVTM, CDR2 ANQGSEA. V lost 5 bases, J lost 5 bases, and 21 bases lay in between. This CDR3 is CSVNLFNRPGETQYF. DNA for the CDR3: TGCAGCGTTAATCTCTTCAATCGGCCGGGGGAGACCCAGTACTTC.

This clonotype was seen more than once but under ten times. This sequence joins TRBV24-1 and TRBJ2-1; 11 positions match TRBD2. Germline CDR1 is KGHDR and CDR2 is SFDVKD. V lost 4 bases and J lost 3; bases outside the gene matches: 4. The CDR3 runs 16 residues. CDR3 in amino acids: CATSDHTSGSYNEQFF. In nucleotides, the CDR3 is TGTGCCACCAGTGACCATACTAGCGGGAGCTACAATGAGCAGTTCTTC.

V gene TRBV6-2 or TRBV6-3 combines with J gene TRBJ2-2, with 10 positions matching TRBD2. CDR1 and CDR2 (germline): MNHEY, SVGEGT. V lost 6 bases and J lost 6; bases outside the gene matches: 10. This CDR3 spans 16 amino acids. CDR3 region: CASSDGPAGGPGELFF. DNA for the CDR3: TGTGCCAGCAGCGACGGGCCAGCGGGAGGGCCCGGGGAGCTGTTTTTT.

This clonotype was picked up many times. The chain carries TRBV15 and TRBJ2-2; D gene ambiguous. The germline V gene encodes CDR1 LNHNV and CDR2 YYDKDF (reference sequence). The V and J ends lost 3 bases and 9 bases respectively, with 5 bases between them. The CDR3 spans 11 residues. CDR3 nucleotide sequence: TGTGCCACCAGCAGGGAGAGGGAGCTGTTTTTT. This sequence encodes CATSRERELFF.

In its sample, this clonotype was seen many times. DNA of the CDR3: TGCAGCCCAAACGGCCAGTTGAACACTGAAGCTTTCTTT. Translating gives CSPNGQLNTEAFF. V is TRBV29-1 and J is TRBJ1-1; no definite D call. The V gene lost 8 bases and the J gene lost 0 bases, with 13 bases spanning the gap. This CDR3 is built from 13 residues. Germline V lookup: CDR1 SQVTM, CDR2 ANQGSEA.

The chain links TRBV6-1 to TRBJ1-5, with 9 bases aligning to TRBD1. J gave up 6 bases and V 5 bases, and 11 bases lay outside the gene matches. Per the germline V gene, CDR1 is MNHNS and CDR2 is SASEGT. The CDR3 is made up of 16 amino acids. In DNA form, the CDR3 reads TGTGCCAGCAGTACCACGGGACAGGGCGGAACTCAGCCCCAGCATTTT. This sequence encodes CASSTTGQGGTQPQHF.

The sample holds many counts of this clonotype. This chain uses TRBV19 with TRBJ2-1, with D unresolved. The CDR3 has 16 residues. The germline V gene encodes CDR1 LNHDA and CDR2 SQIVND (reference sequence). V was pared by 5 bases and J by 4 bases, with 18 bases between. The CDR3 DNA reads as TGTGCCAGTAGTGACGAGGCTATCTCTCAATACAATGAGCAGTTCTTC. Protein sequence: CASSDEAISQYNEQFF.

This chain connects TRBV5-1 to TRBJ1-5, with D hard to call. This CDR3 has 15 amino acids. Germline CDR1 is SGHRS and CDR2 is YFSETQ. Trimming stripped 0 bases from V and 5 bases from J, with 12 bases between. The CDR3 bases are TGCGCCAGCAGCTTGGCGGGTCGTGGGGATCAGCCCCAGCATTTT. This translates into CASSLAGRGDQPQHF. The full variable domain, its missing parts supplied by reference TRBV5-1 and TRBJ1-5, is KAGVTQTPRYLIKTRGQQVTLSCSPISGHRSVSWYQQTPGQGLQFLFEYFSETQRNKGNFPGRFSGRQFSNSRSEMNVSTLELGDSALYLCASSLAGRGDQPQHFGDGTRLSIL.

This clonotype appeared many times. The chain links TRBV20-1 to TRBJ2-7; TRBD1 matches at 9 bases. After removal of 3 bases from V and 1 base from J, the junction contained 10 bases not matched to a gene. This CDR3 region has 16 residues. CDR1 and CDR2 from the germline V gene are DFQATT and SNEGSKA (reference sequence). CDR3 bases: TGCAGTGCTAGGATCATATACAGGGGGCAGTCCTACGAGCAGTACTTC. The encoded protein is CSARIIYRGQSYEQYF.

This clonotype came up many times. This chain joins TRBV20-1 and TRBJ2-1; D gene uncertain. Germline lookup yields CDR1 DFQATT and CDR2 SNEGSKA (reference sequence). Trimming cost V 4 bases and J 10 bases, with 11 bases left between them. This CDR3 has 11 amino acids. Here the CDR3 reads CSATFSPEQFF. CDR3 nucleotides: TGCAGTGCTACATTTTCCCCCGAGCAGTTCTTC.

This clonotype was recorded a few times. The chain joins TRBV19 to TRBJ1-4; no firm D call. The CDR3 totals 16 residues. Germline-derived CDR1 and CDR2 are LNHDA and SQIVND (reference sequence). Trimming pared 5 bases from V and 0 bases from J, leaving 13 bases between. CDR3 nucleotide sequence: TGTGCCAGTAGTTTCAGCAAACGGACAACTAATGAAAAACTGTTTTTT. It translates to CASSFSKRTTNEKLFF. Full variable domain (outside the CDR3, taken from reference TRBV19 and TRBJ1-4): DGGITQSPKYLFRKEGQNVTLSCEQNLNHDAMYWYRQDPGQGLRLIYYSQIVNDFQKGDIAEGYSVSREKKESFPLTVTSAQKNPTAFYLCASSFSKRTTNEKLFFGSGTQLSVL.

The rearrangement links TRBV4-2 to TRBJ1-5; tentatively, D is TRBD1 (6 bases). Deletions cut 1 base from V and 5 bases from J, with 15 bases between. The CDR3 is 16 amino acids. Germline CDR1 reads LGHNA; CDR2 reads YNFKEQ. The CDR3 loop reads CASSQGDRKSHQPQHF. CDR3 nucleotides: TGTGCCAGCAGCCAAGGAGACAGGAAATCTCATCAGCCCCAGCATTTT.

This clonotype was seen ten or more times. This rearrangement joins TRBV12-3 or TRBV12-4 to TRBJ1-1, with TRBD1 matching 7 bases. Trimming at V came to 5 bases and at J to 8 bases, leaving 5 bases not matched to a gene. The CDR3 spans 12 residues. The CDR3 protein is CASSGTDREAFF. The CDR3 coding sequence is TGTGCCAGCAGTGGCACGGACAGGGAAGCTTTCTTT.

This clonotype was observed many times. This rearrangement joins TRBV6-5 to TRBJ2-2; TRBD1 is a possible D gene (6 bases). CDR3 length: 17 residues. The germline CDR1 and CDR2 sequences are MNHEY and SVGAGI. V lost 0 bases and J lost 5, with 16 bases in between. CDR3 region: CASSYSTARGGTGELFF. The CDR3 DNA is TGTGCCAGCAGTTACTCGACGGCCAGGGGCGGAACCGGGGAGCTGTTTTTT.

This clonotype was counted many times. This CDR3 is CSVRGGALLNTEAFF. The CDR3, as DNA: TGCAGCGTCAGGGGGGGGGCTCTTTTGAACACTGAAGCTTTCTTT. The chain links TRBV29-1 to TRBJ1-1; 7 positions match TRBD1. The CDR3 has 15 amino acids. J was trimmed by 0 bases and V by 6 bases; bases with no gene match: 10. Germline V gene data show CDR1 as SQVTM and CDR2 as ANQGSEA.

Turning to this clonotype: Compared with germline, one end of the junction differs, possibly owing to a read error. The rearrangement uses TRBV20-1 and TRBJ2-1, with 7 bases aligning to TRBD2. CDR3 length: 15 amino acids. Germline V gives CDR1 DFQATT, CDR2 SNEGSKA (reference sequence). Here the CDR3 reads CSAPPRVAGWNERFF. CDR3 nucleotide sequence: TGCAGTGCTCCTCCCCGGGTAGCGGGCTGGAATGAGCGGTTCTTC.

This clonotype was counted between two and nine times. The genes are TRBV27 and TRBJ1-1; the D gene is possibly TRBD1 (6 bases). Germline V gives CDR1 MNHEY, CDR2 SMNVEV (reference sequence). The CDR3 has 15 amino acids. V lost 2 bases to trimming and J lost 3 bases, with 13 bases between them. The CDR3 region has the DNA TGTGCCAGCAGTTTAGGGCTGGGGGGGCACACTGAAGCTTTCTTT. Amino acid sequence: CASSLGLGGHTEAFF.

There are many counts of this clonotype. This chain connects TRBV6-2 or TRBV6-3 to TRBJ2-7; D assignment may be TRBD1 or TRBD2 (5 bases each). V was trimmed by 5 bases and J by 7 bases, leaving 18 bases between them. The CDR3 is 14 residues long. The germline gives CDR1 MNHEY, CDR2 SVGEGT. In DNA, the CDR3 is TGTGCCAGCAGTGAACGGGGACGGGATGATGAGCAGTACTTC. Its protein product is CASSERGRDDEQYF.

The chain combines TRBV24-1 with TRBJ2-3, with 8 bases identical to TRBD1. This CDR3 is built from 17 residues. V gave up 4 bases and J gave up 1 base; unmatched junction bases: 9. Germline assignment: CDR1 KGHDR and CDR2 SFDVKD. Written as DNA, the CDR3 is TGTGCCACCAGTGACCAGGACAGGGCCGGAGGCACAGATACGCAGTATTTT. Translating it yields CATSDQDRAGGTDTQYF.

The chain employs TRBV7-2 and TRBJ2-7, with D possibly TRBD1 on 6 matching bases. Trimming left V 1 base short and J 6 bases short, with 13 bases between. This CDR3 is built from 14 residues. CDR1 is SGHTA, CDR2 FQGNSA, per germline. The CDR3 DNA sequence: TGTGCCAGCAGCTTAGGGCGCAGGGGCGGCGAGCAGTACTTC. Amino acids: CASSLGRRGGEQYF.

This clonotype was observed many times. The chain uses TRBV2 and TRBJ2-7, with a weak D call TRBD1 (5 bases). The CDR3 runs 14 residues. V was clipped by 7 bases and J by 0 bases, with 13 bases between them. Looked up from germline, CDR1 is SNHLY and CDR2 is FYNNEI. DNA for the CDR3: TGTGCCAGCACCCTCCAGGGTAGCTCCTACGAGCAGTACTTC. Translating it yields CASTLQGSSYEQYF.

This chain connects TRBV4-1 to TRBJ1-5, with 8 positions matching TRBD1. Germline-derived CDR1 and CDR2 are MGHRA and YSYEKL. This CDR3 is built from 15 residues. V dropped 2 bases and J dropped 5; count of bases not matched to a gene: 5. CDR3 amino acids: CASSQLRGRDQPQHF. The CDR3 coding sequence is TGCGCCAGCAGCCAACTCAGGGGGCGAGATCAGCCCCAGCATTTT.